This is a list of T cell receptor beta chains from one sample in a study of T cells in Graves' hyperthyroidism and ophthalmopathy. TCRdb re-derived calls from the multiplex PCR reads in MiXCR, one entry per CDR3 protein. The sample records around 250,000 distinct CDR3 sequences, roughly 15% being singletons. The specimen sequenced was blood. These receptors were obtained from a woman aged 35 to 49 with Graves' hyperthyroidism that later progressed to Graves' ophthalmopathy. Each CDR3 is given with its conserved first and last residue. D genes are given only for firm matches. Clone size is shown for a subset of rows, as once, few, many or a class of expanded clone.

size,J,V,D,DNA,CDR3
many,TRBJ1-1,TRBV5-1,-,TGCGCCACCCGTCGGCTGCAGGGTCGGAACACTGAAGCTTTCTTT,CATRRLQGRNTEAFF
-,TRBJ2-7,TRBV28,-,TGTGCCAGCAGCTCAGGACAGAGAACCTACGAGCAGTACTTC,CASSSGQRTYEQYF
-,TRBJ2-5,TRBV5-4,TRBD2,TGTGCCAGCAGTTCCGGGACTAGCTTGTCCCAGTACTTC,CASSSGTSLSQYF
-,TRBJ2-1,TRBV4-1,TRBD2,TGCGCCAGCAGCTCCCCCGGGACTAGCGGGAGGAGGGCCTACAATGAGCAGTTCTTC,CASSSPGTSGRRAYNEQFF
many,TRBJ2-3,TRBV5-6,-,TGTGCCAGCAGCCCCCATGGCCGGCCTTACACAGATACGCAGTATTTT,CASSPHGRPYTDTQYF
few,TRBJ2-1,TRBV9,TRBD2,TGTGCCAGCGGGATAGCGGGCGAGCAGTTCTTC,CASGIAGEQFF
many,TRBJ1-1,TRBV3-1,TRBD1,TGTGCCAGCAGCCCCCCCGGACAGGGTAATACTGAAGCTTTCTTT,CASSPPGQGNTEAFF
many,TRBJ1-2,TRBV3-1,-,TGTGCCAGCAGCCAAGATATTGGTCCGGGCGGAAACTATGGCTACACCTTC,CASSQDIGPGGNYGYTF
many,TRBJ2-5,TRBV5-1,TRBD1,TGCGCCAGCAACAGGGGGCACCAAGAGACCCAGTACTTC,CASNRGHQETQYF
-,TRBJ2-1,TRBV5-4,-,TGTGCCAGCAGCGGGCCCTTACTAGCCGAGCAGTTCTTC,CASSGPLLAEQFF
many,TRBJ2-3,TRBV20-1,TRBD2,TGCAGTGCTGTCCAACCCGGACTAGCGGGAAACCTCCCCCCCAGCACAGATACGCAGTATTTT,CSAVQPGLAGNLPPSTDTQYF
many,TRBJ2-1,TRBV6-5,TRBD2,TGTGCCAGCAGTTACGCTAGCGGGAGGGACTACAATGAGCAGTTCTTC,CASSYASGRDYNEQFF
many,TRBJ2-3,TRBV19,-,TGTGCCAGTAGTAGGGTCCGTAAAGATACGCAGTATTTT,CASSRVRKDTQYF
many,TRBJ1-5,TRBV28,-,TGTGCCAGCAGTTTACCATTGTTAGGTCAGCCCCAGCATTTT,CASSLPLLGQPQHF
many,TRBJ2-5,TRBV6-1,-,TGTGCCAGCAACCACCTTTATGTTCGGGAGAAAGAGACCCAGTACTTC,CASNHLYVREKETQYF
-,TRBJ2-1,TRBV20-1,TRBD2,TGCAGTGCTGAACCGGGACTAGCGAGCTCCTACAATGAGCAGTTCTTC,CSAEPGLASSYNEQFF
many,TRBJ2-3,TRBV27,TRBD2,TGTGCCAGCAGTTTATTTGCTAGCGGGAGGGCCGACCTCCGAGTAGATACGCAGTATTTT,CASSLFASGRADLRVDTQYF
many,TRBJ2-6,TRBV6-1,-,TGTGCCAGCAGTGAGTTGGGTTCCTCTGGGGCCAACGTCCTGACTTTC,CASSELGSSGANVLTF
many,TRBJ1-6,TRBV27,-,TGTGCCAGCAGTTTAGTAAGCGGGAATTCACCCCTCCACTTT,CASSLVSGNSPLHF
many,TRBJ2-7,TRBV2,-,TGTGCCAGCAGGGGGTGGGGGCCGAGCTCCTACGAGCAGTACTTC,CASRGWGPSSYEQYF
-,TRBJ2-2,TRBV30,TRBD2,TGTGCCTGGAGGCGGGGGGCTTCGAACACCGGGGAGCTGTTTTTT,CAWRRGASNTGELFF
many,TRBJ2-2,TRBV5-1,-,TGCGCCAGCAGCTTCCTCCGGTACAGGACTTCGAACACCGGGGAGCTGTTTTTT,CASSFLRYRTSNTGELFF
many,TRBJ2-1,TRBV7-2,TRBD2,TGTGCCAGCAGCTTTCCTAGCGGGCTCAGCGAGCAGTTCTTC,CASSFPSGLSEQFF
-,TRBJ2-1,TRBV24-1,TRBD1,TGTGCCACCAGTGAGACGGGACAGGGGGCCTATGAGCAGTTCTTC,CATSETGQGAYEQFF
many,TRBJ2-1,TRBV30,TRBD1,TGTGCCTGGAGTCCCCGGACAGGGATCCCCCCAGGGCTATACAATGAGCAGTTCTTC,CAWSPRTGIPPGLYNEQFF
-,TRBJ2-1,TRBV12-5,-,TGTGCTAGTGGTTTTGGGGCCTACAATGAGCAGTTCTTC,CASGFGAYNEQFF
-,TRBJ2-1,TRBV13,-,TGTGCCAGCAGCTTAGGTGGACTATTAAACAATGAGCAGTTCTTC,CASSLGGLLNNEQFF
-,TRBJ1-2,TRBV28,-,TGTGCCAGCAATTTCTGGAGGGGGGGCTACACCTTC,CASNFWRGGYTF
many,TRBJ1-1,TRBV29-1,-,TGCAGCGTGCTAACCGGGGGCTTTAACACTGAAGCTTTCTTT,CSVLTGGFNTEAFF
many,TRBJ2-1,TRBV20-1,-,TGCAGTGCTGGCAGGTGGGACTCGGGACAGCACTTCGATGAGCAGTTCTTC,CSAGRWDSGQHFDEQFF
once,TRBJ2-5,TRBV28,TRBD1,TGTGCCAGCAGTCCCACCGGGACAGGGGGCAAAGAGACCCAGTACTTC,CASSPTGTGGKETQYF
many,TRBJ2-5,TRBV20-1,TRBD1,TGCAGTGCAAACACAGGGGGCGCGGGTGAGACCCAGTACTTC,CSANTGGAGETQYF
-,TRBJ1-1,TRBV20-1,-,TGCAGTGCCCAGAGGACTGAAGCTTTCTTT,CSAQRTEAFF
-,TRBJ2-3,TRBV11-2,TRBD2,TGTGCCAGCAGCTTAGGACTGGGGAGGGGAGGCGGAAAGACGCAGTATTTT,CASSLGLGRGGGKTQYF
-,TRBJ2-3,TRBV19,TRBD1,TGTGCCAGTAGTACTCGGACAGGGGGCACAGATACGCAGTATTTT,CASSTRTGGTDTQYF
many,TRBJ2-2,TRBV9,-,TGTGCCAGCAGCGTAGCGATGGAGGGAAGGAACACCGGGGAGCTGTTTTTT,CASSVAMEGRNTGELFF
many,TRBJ2-7,TRBV28,-,TGTGCCAGCAGTTCCGCAACACCCGTCGGGGACGAGCAGTACTTC,CASSSATPVGDEQYF